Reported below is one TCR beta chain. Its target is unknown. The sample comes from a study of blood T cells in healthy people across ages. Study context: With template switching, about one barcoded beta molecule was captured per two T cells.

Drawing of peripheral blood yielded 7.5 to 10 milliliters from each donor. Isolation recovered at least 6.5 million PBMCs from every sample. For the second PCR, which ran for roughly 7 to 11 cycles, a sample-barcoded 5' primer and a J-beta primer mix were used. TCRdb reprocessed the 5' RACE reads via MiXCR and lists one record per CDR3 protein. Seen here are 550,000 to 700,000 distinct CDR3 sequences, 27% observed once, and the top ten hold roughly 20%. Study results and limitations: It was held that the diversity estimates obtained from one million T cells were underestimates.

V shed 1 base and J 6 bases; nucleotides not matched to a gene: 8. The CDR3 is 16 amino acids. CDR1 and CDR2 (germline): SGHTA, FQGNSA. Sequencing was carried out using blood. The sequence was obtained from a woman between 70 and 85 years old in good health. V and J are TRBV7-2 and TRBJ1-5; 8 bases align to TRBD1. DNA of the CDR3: TGTGCCAGCAGCTTAGGGGCGACAGGGGTAATTCAGCCCCAGCATTTT. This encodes CASSLGATGVIQPQHF.